Presented here are 25 T cell receptor beta chains from one specimen sequenced in a study of shared clonotypes between healthy human individuals. Data came from immunoSEQ multiplex PCR; TCRdb stores just in-frame clones and leaves some out. The sample holds some 1,600,000 clones, 95% to 99% seen once. Sequencing input: naive CD4+ T cells sorted from blood. Subset in this sample: CD45RA+ positively selected. All receptors derive from a man younger than 45 in good health.

Worth noting for this clone: At the DNA level, this CDR3 is encoded by other sequences in the same sample as well. This sequence joins TRBV30 and TRBJ2-7; no reliable D call. Looked up from germline, CDR1 is GTSNPN and CDR2 is SVGIG (reference sequence). The CDR3 totals 12 residues. Trimming removed 0 bases from V and 2 bases from J, with 5 bases in between. The CDR3 coding sequence is TGTGCCTGGAGTGTAAGGACCTACGAGCAGTACTTC. It translates to CAWSVRTYEQYF.

This chain joins TRBV15 and TRBJ2-1; 7 bases are a match to TRBD1. The junction had 11 bases not matched to a gene; V was cut back by 0 bases and J by 3 bases. This CDR3 has 18 amino acids. Germline values: CDR1 LNHNV, CDR2 YYDKDF (reference sequence). The chain's CDR3 is CATSRDPWGSGGYNEQFF. The CDR3 DNA sequence: TGTGCCACCAGCAGAGATCCCTGGGGCTCAGGGGGCTACAATGAGCAGTTCTTC.

The chain links TRBV2 to TRBJ1-3; D perhaps matches TRBD1 (5 bases). The V and J ends lost 6 bases and 3 bases respectively, with 12 bases between them. This CDR3 region has 14 residues. Germline V lookup: CDR1 SNHLY, CDR2 FYNNEI. The CDR3 DNA sequence: TGTGCCAGCAGGGACACAGGAGGTGGAAACACCATATATTTT. Its protein product is CASRDTGGGNTIYF.

Of note for this clone: Other nucleotide sequences in the sample specify the same CDR3. The rearrangement joins TRBV4-3 to TRBJ1-3; D is unresolved. The CDR3 covers 13 residues. V was shortened by 0 bases and J by 0 bases, with 0 bases between the two germline ends. CDR1 LGHNA and CDR2 YSLEER come from the germline V gene. The CDR3 reads CASSQDSGNTIYF. Written as DNA, the CDR3 is TGCGCCAGCAGCCAAGACTCTGGAAACACCATATATTTT.

The rearrangement uses TRBV9 and TRBJ2-2; weak D call: TRBD1 (6 bases). The CDR3 runs to 15 residues. The V gene lost 0 bases and the J gene lost 7 bases, with 13 bases spanning the gap. From germline, CDR1 is SGDLS and CDR2 YYNGEE. DNA for the CDR3: TGTGCCAGCAGCGTAGTACAGGGACATAGCGGGGAGCTGTTTTTT. Translating it yields CASSVVQGHSGELFF.

As regards this clone: Distinct nucleotide sequences in the sample also encode this CDR3. The chain uses TRBV18 and TRBJ2-3; no clear D. Germline V gives CDR1 KGHSH, CDR2 LQKENI. CDR3 size: 14 residues. Trimming pared 0 bases from V and 1 base from J, leaving 5 bases between. CDR3 amino acids: CASSPPAGTDTQYF. In DNA form, the CDR3 reads TGTGCCAGCTCACCACCGGCGGGCACAGATACGCAGTATTTT.

This rearrangement joins TRBV7-9 to TRBJ1-3; D gene unclear. This CDR3 is built from 13 residues. V gave up 3 bases and J gave up 2 bases, with 5 bases separating them. Germline V gene sequence: CDR1 SEHNR, CDR2 FQNEAQ (reference sequence). CDR3 residues: CASSFPAGNTIYF. CDR3 sequence (DNA): TGTGCCAGCAGCTTCCCTGCTGGAAACACCATATATTTT.

This chain links TRBV11-3 with TRBJ2-1, with no clear D. Germline V gene sequence: CDR1 SGHNT, CDR2 YENEEA. There are 14 residues in the CDR3. Trimming removed 4 bases from V and 0 bases from J, with 7 bases in between. The CDR3 loop is CASSSASSYNEQFF. In DNA, the CDR3 is TGTGCCAGCAGCTCCGCGAGCTCCTACAATGAGCAGTTCTTC.

J is TRBJ2-7 and V is TRBV5-1, with 8 nucleotides matching TRBD2. Trimming took 0 bases from V and 3 from J; bases not matched to a gene: 5. The CDR3 totals 15 residues. CDR1 is SGHRS and CDR2 is YFSETQ in the germline V gene. CDR3 in amino acids: CASSLGGTSNYEQYF. The CDR3 bases are TGCGCCAGCAGCTTGGGGGGGACTAGTAACTACGAGCAGTACTTC.

The chain carries TRBV6-5 and TRBJ2-3; 12 nucleotides match TRBD2. The germline V gene encodes CDR1 MNHEY and CDR2 SVGAGI. V lost 4 bases to trimming and J lost 2 bases; unmatched junction nucleotides: 4. The CDR3 has 16 amino acids. In DNA, the CDR3 is TGTGCCAGCAGTTTGACTAGCGGGGGATACACAGATACGCAGTATTTT. Protein product: CASSLTSGGYTDTQYF.

CDR3 nucleotides: TGTGCCAGCAGTGTAACCAACCGGGACAGGGCCGAGCAGTACTTC. Protein: CASSVTNRDRAEQYF. V usage is TRBV2 and J usage is TRBJ2-7, with 9 bases fitting TRBD1. The ends lost 4 bases at V and 6 bases at J; junction bases unmatched: 10. This CDR3 has 15 residues. Germline assignment: CDR1 SNHLY and CDR2 FYNNEI.

The V gene is TRBV18, the J gene TRBJ2-2; the D is unclear. The germline V and J ends were trimmed by 6 bases and 12 bases, with 17 bases remaining between them. The CDR3 contains 13 residues. Germline values: CDR1 KGHSH, CDR2 LQKENI. The CDR3 sequence is CASSTRPLVKLFF. The CDR3, as DNA: TGTGCCAGCTCGACGCGCCCTTTGGTAAAGCTGTTTTTT.

The rearrangement links TRBV7-9 to TRBJ2-7; possibly TRBD2 for D (7 bases). CDR1 and CDR2 from the germline V gene are SEHNR and FQNEAQ (reference sequence). The CDR3 is made up of 17 amino acids. Trimming pared 6 bases from V and 7 bases from J, leaving 28 bases between. This CDR3 reads CASSSARVNREGSEQYF. CDR3 coding DNA: TGTGCCAGCAGTTCCGCTAGGGTCAACAGGGAGGGTAGTGAGCAGTACTTC.

CDR3 amino acids: CASSPDALAGGRTGELFF. CDR3 coding DNA: TGTGCCAGCTCACCGGACGCCCTAGCGGGAGGAAGGACCGGGGAGCTGTTTTTT. J is TRBJ2-2 and V is TRBV18, with TRBD2 matching over 11 bases. Germline assignment: CDR1 KGHSH and CDR2 LQKENI. Germline trimming cut 3 bases from V and 5 bases from J; bases unmatched to any gene: 11. The CDR3 has 18 residues.

This chain links TRBV7-9 with TRBJ2-5; 7 positions agree with TRBD2. Trimming at V came to 1 base and at J to 7 bases, leaving 9 bases not matched to a gene. Looked up from germline, CDR1 is SEHNR and CDR2 is FQNEAQ (reference sequence). This CDR3 has 15 residues. The CDR3 region is CASSLGLAEGGTQYF. Here the CDR3 DNA reads TGTGCCAGCAGCTTAGGTCTAGCGGAGGGAGGGACCCAGTACTTC.

The chain has TRBV11-2 and TRBJ2-5; D remains ambiguous. Trimming stripped 0 bases from V and 1 base from J, with 9 bases between. Germline lookup yields CDR1 SGHAT and CDR2 FQNNGV. This CDR3 is 15 amino acids long. CDR3 coding DNA: TGTGCCAGCAGCTTAGAACTAAGACTCCAAGAGACCCAGTACTTC. This gives the protein CASSLELRLQETQYF.

This clone is a singleton in its sample. The V call is TRBV5-4, the J call TRBJ2-7, with D possibly being TRBD1 (6 bases). Germline loops: CDR1 SGHNT, CDR2 YYREEE (reference sequence). This CDR3 is 14 amino acids long. Trimming took off 0 bases at V and 3 bases at J, with 10 bases between the two ends. This CDR3 is CASSLGGQNYEQYF. CDR3 in DNA: TGTGCCAGCAGCTTGGGTGGACAGAACTACGAGCAGTACTTC.

The rearrangement links TRBV29-1 to TRBJ2-1; D is possibly TRBD1 (7 bases). Trimming removed 4 bases at V and 6 bases at J, with 16 bases between. Germline values: CDR1 SQVTM, CDR2 ANQGSEA. The length of the CDR3 is 14 residues. CDR3 nucleotides: TGCAGCGTTGGTGGCAGGGGGGCGAGCAATGAGCAGTTCTTC. Protein: CSVGGRGASNEQFF.

V usage is TRBV11-2 and J usage is TRBJ2-1, with a tentative D call TRBD2 (6 bases). The CDR3 has 17 residues. Germline V gene sequence: CDR1 SGHAT, CDR2 FQNNGV. V was clipped by 3 bases and J by 9 bases, with 24 bases between them. CDR3 region: CASSFDVAGLGGSEQFF. In DNA, the CDR3 is TGTGCCAGCAGCTTCGATGTCGCGGGATTGGGGGGAAGTGAGCAGTTCTTC. The full variable domain, its missing parts supplied by reference TRBV11-2 and TRBJ2-1, is EAGVAQSPRYKIIEKRQSVAFWCNPISGHATLYWYQQILGQGPKLLIQFQNNGVVDDSQLPKDRFSAERLKGVDSTLKIQPAKLEDSAVYLCASSFDVAGLGGSEQFFGPGTRLTVL.

V usage is TRBV7-8 and J usage is TRBJ1-2; 10 nucleotides line up with TRBD1. There are 18 residues in the CDR3. Trimming removed 2 bases from V and 8 bases from J; junction bases left unmatched: 17. Germline loops: CDR1 SGHVS, CDR2 FQNEAQ. CDR3 DNA: TGTGCCAGCAGCTTACGAGAGCCGGGACAGGGGAGTCTTGGAGGCTACACCTTC. Translation gives CASSLREPGQGSLGGYTF.

The J gene is TRBJ2-1, the V gene TRBV6-7; D possibly corresponds to TRBD2 (6 bases). TRBV6-7 is given ORF status, its function remaining uncertain. There are 16 residues in the CDR3. With 7 bases removed from V and 7 bases from J, the gap between germline ends came to 23 bases. In nucleotides, the CDR3 is TGTGCCAGCATAACCCCGTGTCGGGAGAATACGAATGAGCAGTTCTTC. Translating it yields CASITPCRENTNEQFF.

The chain employs TRBV19 and TRBJ2-2; 10 bases match TRBD2. V lost 3 bases, J lost 7 bases, and 8 bases stayed unmatched. CDR1 is LNHDA and CDR2 is SQIVND in the germline V gene (reference sequence). CDR3 size: 16 residues. The CDR3, as DNA: TGTGCCAGTAGTATCCTAGCGGGAGTTGGATACGGGGAGCTGTTTTTT. It specifies CASSILAGVGYGELFF.

About this clone itself: Other nucleotide sequences in the sample specify the same CDR3. The chain joins TRBV6-1 to TRBJ1-5, with a weak D call TRBD1 (6 bases). Germline V gene sequence: CDR1 MNHNS, CDR2 SASEGT. The V end lost 0 bases, the J end lost 0 bases, and 6 bases lay between the germline ends. The CDR3 totals 15 residues. The CDR3 DNA follows: TGTGCCAGCAGTGAAGCAGGGGGTAGCAATCAGCCCCAGCATTTT. This codes for CASSEAGGSNQPQHF.

The V gene is TRBV6-1, the J gene TRBJ2-7; TRBD2 aligns across 11 bases. This CDR3 has 15 residues. Germline trimming cut 8 bases from V and 6 bases from J; bases unmatched to any gene: 12. CDR1 is MNHNS, CDR2 SASEGT, per germline. CDR3 nucleotide sequence: TGTGCCAGCGGGGCACTAGCGGGAGTAGGTTCCGAGCAGTACTTC. It yields the protein CASGALAGVGSEQYF.

V is TRBV2 and J is TRBJ1-4; D is unclear. The CDR3 is 14 residues long. Per germline, CDR1 SNHLY and CDR2 FYNNEI. V was trimmed by 7 bases and J by 0 bases, leaving 9 bases between them. The CDR3 DNA reads as TGTGCCAGCAAAAGATTAGCAACTAATGAAAAACTGTTTTTT. It is translated as CASKRLATNEKLFF.